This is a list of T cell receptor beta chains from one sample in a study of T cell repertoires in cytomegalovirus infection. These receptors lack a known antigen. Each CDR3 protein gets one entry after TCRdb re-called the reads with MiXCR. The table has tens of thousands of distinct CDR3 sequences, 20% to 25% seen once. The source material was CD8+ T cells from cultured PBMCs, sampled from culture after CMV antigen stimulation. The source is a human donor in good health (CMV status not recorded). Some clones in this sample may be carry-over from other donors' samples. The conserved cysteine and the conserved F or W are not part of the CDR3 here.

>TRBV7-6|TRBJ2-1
ASSLGPGASGKNNEQF
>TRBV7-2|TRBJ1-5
ASSLGREGDGQPQH
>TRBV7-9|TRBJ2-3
ASSFSTDTQY
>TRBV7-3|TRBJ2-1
ASSPTGPVNNEQF
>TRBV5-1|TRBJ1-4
ASSSGTFNEKLF
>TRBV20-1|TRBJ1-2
SASDLIGTGLGYT
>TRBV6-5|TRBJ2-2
ARVPPGTTNTGELF
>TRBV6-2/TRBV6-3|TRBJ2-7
ASSYGQNYEQY
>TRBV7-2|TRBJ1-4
ASSTWQGEIEKLF
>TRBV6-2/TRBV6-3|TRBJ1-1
ASSYSRLADAQRVTEAF
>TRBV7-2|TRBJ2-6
ASSFSFPSGANVLT
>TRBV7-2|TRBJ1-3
ASSWTSSSGNTIY
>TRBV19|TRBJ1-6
ASCKSSSYNSPLH
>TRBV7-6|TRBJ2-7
ASSLGASRTYEQY
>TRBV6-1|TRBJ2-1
AGQREGYNEQF
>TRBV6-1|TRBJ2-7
ASRRGNYEQY
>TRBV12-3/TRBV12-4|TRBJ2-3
ASSLQDRSADTQY
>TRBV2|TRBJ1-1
ASSVGTEAF
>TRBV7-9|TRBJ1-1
ASSDRDSGFYTEAF
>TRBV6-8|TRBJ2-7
ASSPQNAFKEQY
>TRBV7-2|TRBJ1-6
ASSFARTGDNSPLH
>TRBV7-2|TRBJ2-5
ASSVTGTSGLETQY
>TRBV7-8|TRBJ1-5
ASSLGPKGDRANQPQH
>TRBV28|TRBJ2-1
ASSLGIYNEQF
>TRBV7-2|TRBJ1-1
ASRSGPRGEGTEAF
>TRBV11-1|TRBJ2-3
ASSTPREGEDTQY
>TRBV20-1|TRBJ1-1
SAKPQGRTEAF
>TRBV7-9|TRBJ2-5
ASSLVTGKETQY
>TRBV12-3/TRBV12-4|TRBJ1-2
ASSFGNDYGYT
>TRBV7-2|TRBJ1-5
ASSINRGRPQH
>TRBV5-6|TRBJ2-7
ASSPAVNYEQY
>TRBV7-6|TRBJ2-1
ASSLRSAGEGDEQF
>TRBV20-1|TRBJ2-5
SARDFRTSGRADRETQY
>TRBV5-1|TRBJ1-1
ASSWLTGGTEAF
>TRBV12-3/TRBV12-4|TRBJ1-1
ASSLVLGTEAF
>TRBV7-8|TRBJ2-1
ASSLASGRGNEQF
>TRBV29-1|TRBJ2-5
SVNPRAETQY
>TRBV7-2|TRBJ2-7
ASSLSTPGGQY
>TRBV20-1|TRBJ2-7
SAPGDTTGKNYEQY
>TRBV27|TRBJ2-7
ASSPDRGREQY
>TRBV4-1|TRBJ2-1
ASSQDYRSSYNEQF
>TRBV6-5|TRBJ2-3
ASSRSDTQY
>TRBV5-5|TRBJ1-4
ASSLAGATNEKLF
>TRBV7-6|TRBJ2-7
ASSLGQGFTYEQY
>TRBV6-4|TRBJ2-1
ASSDSGETEQF
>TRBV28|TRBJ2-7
ASSLIGVGHEQY
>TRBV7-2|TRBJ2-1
ASSLRDYYNEQF
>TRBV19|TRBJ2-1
ATRGRSRFDLSSYNEQF
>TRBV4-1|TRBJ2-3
ASSILAGTDTQY
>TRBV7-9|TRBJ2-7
ATTDRYYEQY
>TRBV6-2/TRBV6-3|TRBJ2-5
ASSTLMGLRYQETQY